This T cell receptor beta chain was sequenced during a study of Ad26.COV2.S vaccination and SARS-CoV-2 variants. This CDR3 is built from 16 residues. V gave up 3 bases and J gave up 0 bases; unmatched junction bases: 5. CDR1 is SEHNR, CDR2 FQNEAQ, per germline (reference sequence). Profiled with immunoSEQ multiplex PCR; TCRdb holds only in-frame clones, not every one. The data contain some 460,000 clones, 89% of them singletons. As for treatment: around 19 received Ad26.COV2.S at low or high dose, single or two shots; about five received placebo; per-sample allocation not given. Day 63 after the first vaccine or placebo injection was the time point for sampling.

This specimen was peripheral blood, taken in a trial of Ad26.COV2.S vaccine versus placebo. The chain uses TRBV7-9 and TRBJ2-1; the match to TRBD2 covers 7 bases. The origin of this receptor is a person aged 18-60 years who received the Ad26.COV2.S COVID-19 vaccine or a placebo. The CDR3 sequence: CASSFGSGFSYNEQFF. The CDR3, as DNA: TGTGCCAGCAGCTTCGGTAGCGGGTTCTCCTACAATGAGCAGTTCTTC.